This TCR beta chain appears in the sequencing data of a study of blood T cell repertoires in COVID-19. Study information: Researchers got acute and convalescent COVID-19 samples from the United States, Italy and Spain. From T cells, B-cell-depleted T cells, or PBMCs came the material, which was cDNA or gDNA.

Trimming cost V 3 bases and J 4 bases, with 16 bases left between them. CDR3 length equals 15 residues. CDR1 MGHRA and CDR2 YSYEKL come from the germline V gene. As originally analysed: Counts of nucleated cells, estimated from reference gene primer amplification, were obtained. TCRdb keeps only in-frame clones here, not all; method: immunoSEQ multiplex PCR. Clone size and the V and J calls come from that table; the DNA yielded D and trimming. The sample contains over 35,000 clones, roughly nine tenths of which appear only once. The sequencing sample was made of peripheral blood. V usage is TRBV4-1 and J usage is TRBJ2-7, with D possibly TRBD1 on 6 matching bases. The TCR was taken from a man between 65 and 80 years old with active COVID-19. The CDR3 loop is CASSHYRVPRYEQYF. In DNA, the CDR3 is TGCGCCAGCAGCCACTACAGGGTACCCCGTTACGAGCAGTACTTC.